A selection of T cell receptor beta chains follows, all from one sample in a study of identical twins. TCRdb re-derived calls from the 5' RACE reads in MiXCR, one entry per CDR3 protein. The data contain a few hundred thousand distinct CDR3 sequences, around 9% of them seen just once; the ten biggest clones take up about 9.1%. The specimen was naive T cells sorted from blood. These receptors were taken from a woman aged 50 to 65 in good health. Both conserved end residues are part of each CDR3. Each record gives: J gene, D gene, clone size, V gene, CDR3 DNA, CDR3 protein. A D gene is named only where the DNA matches it firmly. Size is stated for part of the rows, as once, few or many counts, or as a class when the clone is expanded.

>TRBJ1-4|NA|few|TRBV19
TGTGCCAGTAGTATCCCAGGGAAACTGTTTTTT
CASSIPGKLFF
>TRBJ2-3|TRBD1|few|TRBV7-9
TGTGCCAGCAGTGCACCGGGACAGGAGCCAGATACGCAGTATTTT
CASSAPGQEPDTQYF
>TRBJ2-1|TRBD2|few|TRBV18
TGTGCCAGCTCACCACCCAGCGGGACCCACAATGAGCAGTTCTTC
CASSPPSGTHNEQFF
>TRBJ2-1|NA|few|TRBV7-9
TGTGCCAGCAGCTTAGGGGGGACTGTCGAGCAGTTCTTC
CASSLGGTVEQFF
>TRBJ2-3|TRBD2|few|TRBV4-1
TGCGCCAGCAGCCGACCGGGACTAGCGGAGAATACGCAGTATTTT
CASSRPGLAENTQYF
>TRBJ2-1|TRBD2|NA|TRBV3-1
TGTGCCAGCAGCCAAGAGACTAGCGCCTACAATGAGCAGTTCTTC
CASSQETSAYNEQFF
>TRBJ2-2|NA|few|TRBV7-7
TGTGCCAGCAGCTTCACACTGAACACCGGGGAGCTGTTTTTT
CASSFTLNTGELFF
>TRBJ2-2|TRBD2|many|TRBV10-3
TGTGCCATCAGTCAAGCGGGAGCCGGGGAGCTGTTTTTT
CAISQAGAGELFF
>TRBJ2-7|NA|few|TRBV11-2
TGTGCCAGCAGCACCAGGCCCCCCTACGAGCAGTACTTC
CASSTRPPYEQYF
>TRBJ1-2|TRBD1|few|TRBV27
TGTGCCACCTCGGGACAGGGAGGCAATGGCTACACCTTC
CATSGQGGNGYTF
>TRBJ1-1|NA|NA|TRBV4-1
TGCGCCAGCAGCCAAAGGGGGGAGGGTTTCTCGGAAGCTTTCTTT
CASSQRGEGFSEAFF
>TRBJ2-1|TRBD2|many|TRBV2
TGTGCCAGCAAGGGACTAGCGGAGTTCTTC
CASKGLAEFF
>TRBJ1-2|NA|few|TRBV20-1
TGCAGTGCTAGGGGAATCTATGGCTACACCTTC
CSARGIYGYTF
>TRBJ2-2|NA|NA|TRBV5-1
TGCGCCAGCAGTTACTTCGGGATGAACACCGGGGAGCTGTTTTTT
CASSYFGMNTGELFF
>TRBJ1-6|NA|many|TRBV29-1
TGCAGCGCATCAGGGCGGGGGGGTTCACCCCTCCACTTT
CSASGRGGSPLHF
>TRBJ2-3|TRBD2|NA|TRBV5-1
TGCGCCAGCAGCTTCGGACTAGCGGGAGGTAGTGGAGATACGCAGTATTTT
CASSFGLAGGSGDTQYF
>TRBJ2-1|TRBD2|NA|TRBV20-1
TGCAGTGCTGGACTAGACAATGAGCAGTTCTTC
CSAGLDNEQFF
>TRBJ2-3|NA|NA|TRBV4-2
TGTGCCAGCAGCCAAGATCGTAGTAATACGCAGTATTTT
CASSQDRSNTQYF
>TRBJ2-3|NA|NA|TRBV24-1
TGTGCCACCAGTGATTTGCCCCGGGGGCAACGTCGGGGAACAGATACGCAGTATTTT
CATSDLPRGQRRGTDTQYF
>TRBJ1-4|NA|NA|TRBV29-1
TGCAGCGTTGAAGATCCAGAGGAAGGGACTGAAAAACTGTTTTTT
CSVEDPEEGTEKLFF
>TRBJ1-2|NA|NA|TRBV12-3/TRBV12-4
TGTGCCGGGTCGTTCGGGCAGGGATATGGCTACACCTTC
CAGSFGQGYGYTF
>TRBJ2-5|NA|few|TRBV2
TGTGCCAGCAGGGTAGGCGGCAGTCCCCAAGAGACCCAGTACTTC
CASRVGGSPQETQYF
>TRBJ2-2|NA|NA|TRBV6-2/TRBV6-3
TGTGCCAGCAACCTGGGGCGGACGAACACCGGGGAGCTGTTTTTT
CASNLGRTNTGELFF
>TRBJ2-1|TRBD2|NA|TRBV7-6
TGTGCCAGCAGCTTAGTTTCTCTAGCGGGAGTGGGGGCCGTCAATAAGCAGTTCTTC
CASSLVSLAGVGAVNKQFF
>TRBJ2-3|NA|many|TRBV7-3
TGTGCCAGCAGCTCAACAGGGTCCAGGGCAGATACGCAGTATTTT
CASSSTGSRADTQYF
>TRBJ2-1|NA|NA|TRBV25-1
TGTGCCAGCAGTGAGGGTATAATCTATGAGCAGTTCTTC
CASSEGIIYEQFF